The clone carrying this T cell receptor beta chain has only a few counts. What it recognizes is unknown. The data belong to a study of molecular identifiers for immune sequencing clone quantification. Findings and caveats of the study: Identical TCR molecules that share a barcode could lead to an underestimation of highly expanded clone sizes.

Sorting selected naive CD8 T cells with a CD8+CD4-CCR7+CD45RA+ phenotype. One entry per CDR3 protein, called by TCRdb with MiXCR from the PCR reads. The sample records hundreds of thousands of distinct CDR3 sequences, less than 20% being singletons. The source of this sequence is a human donor in good health. Some libraries in this study had Jurkat cell RNA spiked in. What was sequenced was naive CD8+ T cells from blood, with Jurkat cell RNA spiked in. Specified subset: FACS-sorted CD8+CD4-CCR7+CD45RA+ naive T cells.

For the CDR3, the DNA is TGTGCCAGCAATTTAGGGAGGGCCGGAGGGCAGTTCTTC. It translates to CASNLGRAGGQFF. This rearrangement joins TRBV6-2 or TRBV6-3 to TRBJ2-1; 7 nucleotides line up with TRBD2. The J segment lost 12 bases and the V segment lost 7 bases, leaving 12 bases of the junction unmatched. CDR1 and CDR2 (germline): MNHEY, SVGEGT. The CDR3 sequence is 13 residues long.